This TCR beta chain was captured in a study of blood T cells in healthy people across ages. General study points: A roughly linear age-dependent decrease characterized TCR beta diversity per million T cells.

The CDR3 runs to 13 residues. Germline-derived CDR1 and CDR2 are MNHNY and SVGAGI (reference sequence). V was clipped by 10 bases and J by 6 bases; unmatched bases: 9. With a J-beta primer mix and a sample-barcoded 5' primer, a second PCR ran 7 to 11 cycles. TCRdb reprocessed the 5' RACE reads via MiXCR and lists one record per CDR3 protein. The sample yields 750,000 to 1,000,000 distinct CDR3 sequences, under 35% seen once. Comment on this clonotype: The antigen remains unidentified.

Each donor supplied approximately 10 milliliters of peripheral blood. Samples each yielded at least 6 micrograms of total RNA. Separately, the same data were catalogued under a study of T cells of mothers and their children.

The sample consisted of blood. The chain recombines TRBV6-6 with TRBJ2-1; TRBD1 agrees at 7 bases. The receptor was isolated from a woman aged 35 to 49 in good health. CDR3 region: CATTRGQSNEQFF. For the CDR3, the DNA is TGTGCCACCACGAGGGGGCAAAGCAATGAGCAGTTCTTC.